This T cell receptor (beta chain) appears in the sequencing data of a study of spatial heterogeneity in lung cancer. Overall study context: Follow-up PBMC specimens underwent sequencing when available; their median timing was around 24 months after resection. Sequencing consistently turned up more beta-chain sequences than alpha-chain sequences. Study-level findings and limits: Resection blood, more than follow-up blood, showed ubiquitous expanded tumor TCRs.

This clonotype was observed many times. What it binds is not known. Sample time point: blood at routine non-recurrence follow-up after resection. Without sorting, whole RNA was sequenced from tumor, nontumor lung or frozen PBMC. The junction had 11 bases not matched to a gene; V was cut back by 5 bases and J by 4 bases. Per germline, CDR1 SGHVS and CDR2 FQNEAQ. The CDR3 runs to 16 residues. Every cDNA TCR molecule received its own unique molecular identifier. Via MiXCR, TCRdb re-called the 5' RACE reads, giving one row per CDR3 protein. This sample has 50,000 to 60,000 distinct CDR3 sequences, with around 6.7% found just once.

V gene TRBV7-8 combines with J gene TRBJ2-1; TRBD1 matches at 7 bases. The sample was PBMCs, taken at follow-up. The sequence was collected from a female donor with early-stage non-small cell lung cancer. The CDR3, as DNA: TGTGCCAGCAGCCCCACCTGGACAGGTCAATACAATGAGCAGTTCTTC. This codes for CASSPTWTGQYNEQFF.